A single sample gave rise to the 15 T cell receptor beta chains below, sequenced in a study of cytotoxic CD8 clonotypes in ibrutinib-treated CLL. Assay used: immunoSEQ multiplex PCR; TCRdb lists only in-frame clones, some missing. The sample lists some 29,000 clones, about 80% occurring once. The sequences come from PBMCs, collected after 36 months of ibrutinib treatment. Every receptor here comes from a human donor with chronic lymphocytic leukemia.

V is TRBV19 and J is TRBJ1-2, with TRBD1 matching 7 bases. V lost 5 bases and J lost 8; bases outside the gene matches: 8. This CDR3 contains 13 residues. CDR1 and CDR2 from the germline V gene are LNHDA and SQIVND (reference sequence). CDR3: CASSEDRADGYTF. CDR3 bases: TGTGCCAGTAGTGAAGACAGGGCAGACGGCTACACCTTC.

This chain uses TRBV5-6 with TRBJ2-7; D ambiguous. Germline CDR1 reads SGHDT; CDR2 reads YYEEEE. V was trimmed by 4 bases and J by 7 bases, leaving 18 bases between them. The CDR3 runs 14 residues. CDR3 sequence reads: CASSLPPPAMEQYF. DNA of the CDR3: TGTGCCAGCAGCCTGCCCCCCCCGGCTATGGAGCAGTACTTC.

J is TRBJ2-7 and V is TRBV7-3; 10 bases are a match to TRBD1. This CDR3 spans 14 amino acids. Trimming took 3 bases from V and 2 from J; bases not matched to a gene: 1. Germline loops: CDR1 SGHTA, CDR2 FQGTGA. CDR3 sequence: CASSLGTGAYEQYF. The CDR3 DNA reads TGTGCCAGCAGCTTGGGGACAGGGGCCTACGAGCAGTACTTC.

The rearrangement links TRBV7-9 to TRBJ1-2, with unresolved D. CDR1 SEHNR and CDR2 FQNEAQ come from the germline V gene (reference sequence). The CDR3 covers 12 residues. V shed 3 bases and J shed 8 bases, with 10 bases lying between them. The CDR3 reads CASSLVPTGYTF. The CDR3 nucleotides read TGTGCCAGCAGCTTGGTACCTACCGGCTACACCTTC. Drawing the rest from reference TRBV7-9 and TRBJ1-2, the complete variable domain is DTGVSQNPRHKITKRGQNVTFRCDPISEHNRLYWYRQTLGQGPEFLTYFQNEAQLEKSRLLSDRFSAERPKGSFSTLEIQRTEQGDSAMYLCASSLVPTGYTFGSGTRLTVV.

In DNA, the CDR3 is TGTGCCAGCAGCCCAGGGACAAGCTACCTCACAGATACGCAGTATTTT. Amino acid sequence: CASSPGTSYLTDTQYF. The chain couples TRBV11-2 to TRBJ2-3; tentative D call: TRBD1 (6 bases). The CDR3 extends over 16 amino acids. V gave up 5 bases and J gave up 2 bases, with 17 bases separating them. Germline loops: CDR1 SGHAT, CDR2 FQNNGV.

The chain uses TRBV6-5 and TRBJ1-3; possible D gene TRBD1, 5 bases. Germline-derived CDR1 and CDR2 are MNHEY and SVGAGI. The ends were cut back, 4 bases at V and 1 base at J, with 11 bases in the middle. This CDR3 region has 15 residues. The CDR3 DNA reads as TGTGCCAGCAGTTCCCGGGGGAGGTCTGGAAACACCATATATTTT. Its translation: CASSSRGRSGNTIYF.

The genes are TRBV5-4 and TRBJ1-1, with a tentative D call TRBD1 (6 bases). The CDR3 sequence is 13 residues long. Trimming left V 5 bases short and J 8 bases short, with 16 bases between. Germline values: CDR1 SGHNT, CDR2 YYREEE (reference sequence). CDR3 sequence: CASRLSQGREAFF. The CDR3 DNA follows: TGTGCCAGCAGGTTGTCACAGGGACGAGAAGCTTTCTTT. Full variable domain (rest looked up from reference TRBV5-4 and TRBJ1-1): ETGVTQSPTHLIKTRGQQVTLRCSSQSGHNTVSWYQQALGQGPQFIFQYYREEENGRGNFPPRFSGLQFPNYSSELNVNALELDDSALYLCASRLSQGREAFFGQGTRLTVV.

The gene calls are TRBV11-3 and TRBJ2-1, with D unresolved. The V and J ends lost 6 bases and 0 bases respectively, with 12 bases between them. Germline-derived CDR1 and CDR2 are SGHNT and YENEEA. The CDR3 has 15 residues. CDR3 DNA sequence: TGTGCCAGCAGTCTTAACCCGAGCTCCTACAATGAGCAGTTCTTC. Protein: CASSLNPSSYNEQFF.

The chain is built from TRBV7-6 and TRBJ1-6; D possibly corresponds to TRBD1 (5 bases). Germline V gene data show CDR1 as SGHVS and CDR2 as FNYEAQ. Trimming stripped 1 base from V and 7 bases from J, with 8 bases between. This CDR3 comprises 14 residues. In DNA, the CDR3 is TGTGCCAGCAGCTTAGGACCAGGGAATTCACCCCTCCACTTT. It is translated as CASSLGPGNSPLHF.

The chain employs TRBV9 and TRBJ1-6; 7 positions match TRBD1. V was clipped by 0 bases and J by 4 bases; unmatched bases: 1. The germline gives CDR1 SGDLS, CDR2 YYNGEE. The CDR3 totals 15 residues. This CDR3 reads CASSVEGQYNSPLHF. The DNA for the CDR3 is TGTGCCAGCAGCGTAGAGGGACAGTATAATTCACCCCTCCACTTT. Full variable domain (rest looked up from reference TRBV9 and TRBJ1-6): DSGVTQTPKHLITATGQRVTLRCSPRSGDLSVYWYQQSLDQGLQFLIQYYNGEERAKGNILERFSAQQFPDLHSELNLSSLELGDSALYFCASSVEGQYNSPLHFGNGTRLTVT.

The V and J genes are TRBV5-1 and TRBJ2-1; no firm D call. In germline, CDR1 is SGHRS, CDR2 YFSETQ. CDR3 size: 12 residues. V lost 2 bases, J lost 4 bases, and 4 bases lay in between. CDR3 loop: CASSFRYNEQFF. DNA for the CDR3: TGCGCCAGCAGCTTCCGATACAATGAGCAGTTCTTC.

In this sample, this clone turned up a few times. Within the sample, other DNA sequences also encode this same CDR3. The chain links TRBV5-1 to TRBJ2-2; D possibly corresponds to TRBD2 (5 bases). Trimming removed 3 bases from V and 5 bases from J, with 14 bases in between. The CDR3 runs 15 residues. CDR1 and CDR2 from the germline V gene are SGHRS and YFSETQ. CDR3 loop: CASSSLTGFTGELFF. The CDR3, as DNA: TGCGCCAGCAGCTCATTGACGGGATTTACCGGGGAGCTGTTTTTT.

This clone has just a few counts. V is TRBV9 and J is TRBJ2-1; no reliable D call. CDR3 length: 15 amino acids. V lost 1 base to trimming and J lost 1 base, with 9 bases between them. Germline CDR1 is SGDLS and CDR2 is YYNGEE. CDR3 nucleotide sequence: TGTGCCAGCAGCGTAAACAGCGAGTCCTACAATGAGCAGTTCTTC. Protein: CASSVNSESYNEQFF.

For this clone: This sample includes further DNA sequences coding for the same CDR3. The rearrangement joins TRBV27 to TRBJ2-7; 8 nucleotides match TRBD1. Trimming removed 5 bases from V and 3 bases from J; junction bases left unmatched: 6. The CDR3 is 14 residues long. Germline CDR1 and CDR2: MNHEY and SMNVEV (reference sequence). The CDR3 spells CASSPSGTGYEQYF. The DNA for the CDR3 is TGTGCCAGCAGTCCCTCCGGGACAGGCTACGAGCAGTACTTC.

The rearrangement uses TRBV4-2 and TRBJ2-7; D not resolved. With 4 bases removed from V and 5 bases from J, the gap between germline ends came to 15 bases. The CDR3 runs to 14 residues. The germline V gene encodes CDR1 LGHNA and CDR2 YNFKEQ. CDR3 DNA: TGTGCCAGCAGCCCGCCCGGTCAGGCCGACGAGCAGTACTTC. Its protein product is CASSPPGQADEQYF.